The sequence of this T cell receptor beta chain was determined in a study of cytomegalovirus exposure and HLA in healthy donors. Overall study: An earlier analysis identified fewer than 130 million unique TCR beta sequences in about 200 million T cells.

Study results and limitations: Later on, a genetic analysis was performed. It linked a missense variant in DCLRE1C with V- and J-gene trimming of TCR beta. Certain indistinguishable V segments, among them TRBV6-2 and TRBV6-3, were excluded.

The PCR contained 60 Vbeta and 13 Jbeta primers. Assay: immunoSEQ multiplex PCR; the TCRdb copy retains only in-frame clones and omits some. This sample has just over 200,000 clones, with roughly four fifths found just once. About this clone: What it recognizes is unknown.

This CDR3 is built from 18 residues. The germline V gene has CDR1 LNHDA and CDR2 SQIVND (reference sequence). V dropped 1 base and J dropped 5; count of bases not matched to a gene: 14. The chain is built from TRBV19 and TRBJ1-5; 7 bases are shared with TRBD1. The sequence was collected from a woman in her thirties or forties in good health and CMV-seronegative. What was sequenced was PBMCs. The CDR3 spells CASSIALTGTVPHQPQHF. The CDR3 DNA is TGTGCCAGTAGTATAGCCCTGACAGGGACTGTCCCCCATCAGCCCCAGCATTTT.